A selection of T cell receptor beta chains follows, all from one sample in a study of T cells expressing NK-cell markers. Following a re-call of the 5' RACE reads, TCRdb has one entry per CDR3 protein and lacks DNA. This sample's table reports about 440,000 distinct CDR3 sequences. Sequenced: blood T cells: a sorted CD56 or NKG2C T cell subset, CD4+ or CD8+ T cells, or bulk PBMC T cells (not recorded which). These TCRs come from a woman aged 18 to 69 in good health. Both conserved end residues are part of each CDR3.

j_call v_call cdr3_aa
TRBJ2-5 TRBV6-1 CASSERRGSQTQYF
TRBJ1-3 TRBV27 CASSPSPGWWGSGNTIYF
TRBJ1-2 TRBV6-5 CASSYGQEALGGYTF
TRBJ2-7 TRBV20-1 CSARDFRVEYEQYF
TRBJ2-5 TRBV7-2 CASSLGGRGQETQYF
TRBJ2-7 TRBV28 CASSFSVWEGSYEQYF
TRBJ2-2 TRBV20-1 CSAQTASGSRPLVVGELFF
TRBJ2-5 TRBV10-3 CAISVMGEETQYF
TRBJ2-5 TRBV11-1 CASSLVGVHARIQETQYF
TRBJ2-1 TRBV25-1 CASSLRTGRSYNEQFF
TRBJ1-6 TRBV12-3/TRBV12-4 CASSSTGRGSPLHF
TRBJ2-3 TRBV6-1 CASSQAPGDRTDTQYF
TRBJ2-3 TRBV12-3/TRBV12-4 CASRDGRTDTQYF
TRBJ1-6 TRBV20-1 CSALQGPNSPLHF
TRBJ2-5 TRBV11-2 CASSLVASGAQGTQYF
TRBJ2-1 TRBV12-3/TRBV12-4 CATHSSGGAEGSYNEQFF
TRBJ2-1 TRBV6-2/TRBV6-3 CASSVGVRRKGRSYNEQFF
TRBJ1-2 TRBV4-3 CASSQTGTGANYGYTF
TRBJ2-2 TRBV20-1 CSASMGLNTGELFF
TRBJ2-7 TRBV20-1 CSARKSSYEQYF
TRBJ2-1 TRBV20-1 CRVLAGGYNEQFF
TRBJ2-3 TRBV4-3 CASSQAYGDTQYF
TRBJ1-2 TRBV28 CASSWLVYGYTF
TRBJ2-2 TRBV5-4 CASSFFTGELFF
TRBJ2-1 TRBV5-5 CASLRDLGSHNEQFF
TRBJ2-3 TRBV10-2 CASSQPLAGGQDTQYF
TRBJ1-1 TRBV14 CASSPPARSEAFF
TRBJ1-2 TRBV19 CASSIDDAGNYGYTF
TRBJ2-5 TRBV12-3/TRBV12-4 CASSGTSGETQYF
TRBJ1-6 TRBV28 CASSFRDRGASPLHF
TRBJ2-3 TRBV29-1 CSVEVGSSGGAGPDTQYF
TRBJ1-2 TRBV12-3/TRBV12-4 CASTSGINYGYTF
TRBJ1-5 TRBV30 CAWSRNSNQPQHF
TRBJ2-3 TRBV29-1 CSVGDRVTDTQYF
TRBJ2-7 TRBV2 CASHALATSSYEQYF
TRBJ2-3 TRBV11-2 CASSRGQGPDTQYF
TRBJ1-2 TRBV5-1 CASSLEVAWQGKGGYTF
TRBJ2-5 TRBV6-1 CASTLTIQETQYF
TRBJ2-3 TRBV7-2 CASSVMGSGPPYAQYF
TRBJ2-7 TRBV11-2 CASSLSLRGISYEQYF
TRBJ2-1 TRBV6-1 CASSVNPRQPYYNEQFF
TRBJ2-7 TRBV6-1 CASGGASGFSYEQYF
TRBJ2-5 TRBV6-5 CASSYSASGSRETQYF
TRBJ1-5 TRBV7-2 CASSIRTGNNQPQHF
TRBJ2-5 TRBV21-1 CASSKREEAETQYF
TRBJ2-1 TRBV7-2 CASSSRGAGSYNEQFF
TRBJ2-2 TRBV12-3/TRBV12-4 CASSRLAANTGELFF
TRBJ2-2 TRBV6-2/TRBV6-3 CASSYSGAFTGELFF
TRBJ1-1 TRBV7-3 CASSGDRNTEAFF
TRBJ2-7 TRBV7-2 CASSSRVGGEQYF
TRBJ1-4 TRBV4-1 CASSLVAVNEKLFF
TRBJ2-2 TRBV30 CAWSEGQGYTGELFF
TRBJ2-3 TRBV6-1 CASSLTSSYTDTQYF